What follows are 3 T cell receptor beta chains derived from one specimen sequenced in a study of regulatory T cells in long-lasting Graves disease. The TCR beta library used iRepertoire HTBI primers with Arm-PCR amplification of CDR3. TCRdb redid the calling of the multiplex PCR reads with MiXCR, one entry per CDR3 protein. Of hundreds of thousands of distinct CDR3 sequences in the sample, 12% were seen once. Time point specified: newly diagnosed GD, antithyroid drugs for less than 3 months. Scientists built the TCR library using RNA that was extracted from PBMCs. The same sample was also studied in work on T cells in Graves' hyperthyroidism and ophthalmopathy.

Sample: peripheral blood mononuclear cells (PBMCs), taken at new diagnosis, from a patient treated with antithyroid drugs. These receptor sequences come from a woman in her 30s with Graves disease.

This clonotype was counted between two and nine times. The V and J genes are TRBV19 and TRBJ1-1; 8 bases map to TRBD1. The V gene end was trimmed by 3 bases and the J gene end by 4 bases; junction bases not matched to a gene: 13. This CDR3 contains 17 residues. Germline V CDR1 and CDR2: LNHDA, SQIVND (reference sequence). This CDR3 is CASSILPGQGGLTEAFF. Written as DNA, the CDR3 is TGTGCCAGTAGTATTCTCCCCGGACAGGGCGGACTCACTGAAGCTTTCTTT.

Of note for this clonotype: A far larger clone is one base from this, pointing to a likely read error. J is TRBJ1-2 and V is TRBV5-8; 7 nucleotides align to TRBD1. V dropped 2 bases and J dropped 8; count of bases not matched to a gene: 6. Germline values: CDR1 SGHTS, CDR2 YDEGEE. The CDR3 totals 13 residues. The CDR3 DNA reads TGTGCCAGCAGCTTTTACAGGGACAGCGGCTACACCTTC. As protein: CASSFYRDSGYTF.

This clonotype was picked up many times. V and J are TRBV7-9 and TRBJ1-1; 8 positions match TRBD1. The CDR3 extends over 17 amino acids. Germline assignment: CDR1 SEHNR and CDR2 FQNEAQ (reference sequence). V gave up 0 bases and J gave up 1 base; unmatched junction bases: 7. CDR3 nucleotide sequence: TGTGCCAGCAGCTTAGCCTGGGACAGGCCAGGGAACACTGAAGCTTTCTTT. It translates to CASSLAWDRPGNTEAFF.